This T cell receptor beta chain was found in a study of long-term antiretroviral therapy in people with HIV. Germline loops: CDR1 MNHEY, CDR2 SVGAGI. The CDR3 is 15 amino acids. The V segment lost 4 bases and the J segment 5 bases; nucleotides outside the gene matches: 6. They ran version v3.0 of the immunoSEQ assay at survey level. The assay was immunoSEQ multiplex PCR, and TCRdb's table has in-frame clones only and misses some. The sample carries tens of thousands of clones, more than 80% recorded once. The sequence was obtained from a woman aged 50 to 65 with HIV. V gene TRBV6-5 combines with J gene TRBJ1-4; 8 bases are a match to TRBD1. The sequencing used unsorted PBMCs, collected 3.1 years after starting antiretroviral therapy. In nucleotides, the CDR3 is TGTGCCAGCAGTTCCTCCGGGACAGGCAATGAAAAACTGTTTTTT. Translated, it gives CASSSSGTGNEKLFF.